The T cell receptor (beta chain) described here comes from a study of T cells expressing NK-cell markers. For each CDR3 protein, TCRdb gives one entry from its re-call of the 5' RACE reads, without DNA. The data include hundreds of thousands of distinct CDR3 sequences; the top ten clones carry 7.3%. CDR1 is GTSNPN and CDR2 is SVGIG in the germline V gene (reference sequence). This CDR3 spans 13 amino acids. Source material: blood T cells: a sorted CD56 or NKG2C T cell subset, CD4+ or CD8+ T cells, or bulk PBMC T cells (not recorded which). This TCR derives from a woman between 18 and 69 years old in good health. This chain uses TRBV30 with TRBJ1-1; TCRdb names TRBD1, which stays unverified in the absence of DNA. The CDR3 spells CAWNSDRGTEAFF.